The sequence of this T cell receptor (beta chain) was determined in a study of cytomegalovirus exposure and HLA in healthy donors. Study as a whole: Earlier, fewer than 140 million unique TCR beta sequences were recovered from 170 million or so T cells by an analysis.

The PCR made use of 60 Vbeta and 13 Jbeta primers. The data were produced by immunoSEQ multiplex PCR, yet TCRdb's version contains in-frame clones alone and is incomplete. The data contain more than 150,000 clones, roughly 80% of them seen just once; the ten biggest clones take up more than 6%. Study-wide points: TCR beta chain V- and J-gene trimming was linked, in a later analysis, to a missense variant in DCLRE1C.

The CDR3 is 14 amino acids. Germline CDR1 and CDR2: SGDLS and YYNGEE. V gave up 0 bases and J gave up 5 bases, with 11 bases separating them. Turning to this clone: Its antigen is undetermined.

What was sequenced was PBMCs. The rearrangement joins TRBV9 to TRBJ1-2, with D possibly being TRBD1 (5 bases). The source is a man aged 35-49 years in good health and CMV-seropositive. In nucleotides, the CDR3 is TGTGCCAGCAGCGTAGTGGAGGGGAAGTATGGCTACACCTTC. Its translation: CASSVVEGKYGYTF.